This TCR beta chain appears in the sequencing data of a study of blood T cell repertoires in COVID-19 (dated by TCRdb to between 2020 and 2021). Regarding the study in general: Samples covering the acute and convalescent phases of COVID-19 were provided by collaborators in the United States, Italy and Spain. Where available, HLA class I and class II types were obtained from metadata supplied by the sample provider rather than from assay-based typing. A freely available public database, intended as a resource for researchers studying the immune response to SARS-CoV-2, is where the repertoires were released. The samples were drawn from the first 160 participants of the ongoing ImmuneRACE study and from roughly 1,300 subjects provided by 6 global collaborators. The prospective study material was composed of cDNA or gDNA derived from T cells, B-cell-depleted T cells, or PBMCs. The sample metadata nearly always contained a de-identified subject ID, COVID-19 status, age in years and sex. Subjects who had been exposed to COVID-19, were actively infected with it, or had recovered from it provided the deeply sampled blood TCRbeta repertoires that made up the dataset. Beyond this particular receptor, the publication reports: How much clinical and demographic metadata was included differed by source and by participant, and the metadata was provided uncurated.

Note on this clone: The antigen it binds to is not known. Base qualities are not provided; no much larger clone lies one nucleotide away.

Taken from cysteine to phenylalanine, the CDR3 has 14 residues. The entry retains the CDR3 DNA only, 42 bases that are in frame from base 1. According to the germline V gene (reference sequence), CDR1 reads DFQATT and CDR2 reads SNEGSKA. V has 3 bases trimmed and J has 4 bases trimmed; junction bases matching no gene number 6. Whole blood was collected in K2EDTA tubes by collaborating institutions according to the institutions' own protocols. For TCRbeta analysis, collaborators shipped samples in one of three forms: frozen whole blood, isolated PBMCs, or DNA extracted from either of those sample types. TCRbeta CDR3 regions were amplified from genomic DNA by means of the immunoSEQ Assay, a bias-controlled multiplex PCR. Per the original workflow: Within the assay, amplification of reference gene primers was used to estimate how many nucleated cells each sample contained. To quantify the absolute abundance of each unique TCRbeta CDR3 rearrangement, sequence reads were collapsed and filtered. For each sample, productive Simpson clonality was calculated as the square root of Simpson's diversity index across productive rearrangements. The table was pulled from immuneACCESS by TCRdb, which kept in-frame rearrangements only. Such tables lose some clones; where checked, under half of the loss comes from unresolved V genes, and the rest has no known cause. V and J calls and clone size follow that table, whereas D and trimming were derived from the DNA. This sample lists approximately 65,000 clones; around 80% were detected once. The top ten clonotypes cover roughly 20% of the sample.

The receptor was isolated from a woman aged 80 or older with active or convalescent COVID-19. Sequences were obtained from peripheral blood. The receptor chain draws on TRBV20-1 and TRBJ1-1, and 9 bases in between align with TRBD1. The CDR3 corresponds to CSASDRGTSTEAFF. Here is the DNA: TGCAGTGCTAGTGACAGGGGGACAAGCACTGAAGCTTTCTTT.